This TCR beta chain is from a study of blood T cell repertoires in COVID-19 (dated by TCRdb to about 2020). Study-wide context: Collaborator samples came from the United States, Italy and Spain and covered acute and convalescent phases of COVID-19. The samples were drawn from two sources: the first 160 participants of the ongoing ImmuneRACE study, and fewer than 1,500 subjects contributed by 6 global collaborators. A de-identified subject ID, COVID-19 status, age in years and sex were almost always included in the sample metadata. Subjects who had been exposed to COVID-19, were actively infected with it, or had recovered from it provided the deeply sampled blood TCRbeta repertoires that made up the dataset. Where HLA class I and class II types were available, the types were taken from metadata supplied by the sample provider, not from assay-based typing. The repertoires were released in a freely available public database intended as a resource for research on the immune response to SARS-CoV-2. The prospective study material was composed of cDNA or gDNA derived from T cells, B-cell-depleted T cells, or PBMCs.

Based on the germline V gene (reference sequence), the CDR1 and CDR2 sequences are LNHNV and YYDKDF. V has 2 bases trimmed and J has 6 bases trimmed; junction bases matching no gene number 5. The CDR3 measures 15 amino acids from cysteine to phenylalanine. Only CDR3 DNA is held: 45 bases, read in frame from base 1. TCRbeta CDR3 regions were amplified from genomic DNA by means of the immunoSEQ Assay, a bias-controlled multiplex PCR. The study's processing was this. The number of nucleated cells in each sample was estimated by amplification of reference gene primers within the assay. Sequence reads were collapsed and filtered to measure the absolute abundance of every unique TCRbeta CDR3 rearrangement. Productive Simpson clonality was computed per sample as the square root of Simpson's diversity index over productive rearrangements. TCRdb took over this immuneACCESS table, retaining in-frame rearrangements with V and J assigned. Such tables are incomplete; in checked studies, under half of the missing clones stem from an unresolved V gene, and the remainder is unexplained. V and J calls and clone size are copied from that table; D and trimming were computed from the DNA. The sample table holds approximately 190,000 clones, of which about 81% were seen once. The ten largest account for about 7.8% of the sample.

What the study reported, not specific to this receptor: Clinical and demographic metadata were provided uncurated, with the amount varying by source and participant.

As for this clone: Its target antigen remains unknown. No much larger clonotype is one base removed from it; base qualities were not supplied.

One collaborating source in Seattle enrolled patients while the patients were actively infected and followed the patients over time throughout the course of disease. Collaborating institutions collected whole blood in K2EDTA tubes following their own protocols. For TCRbeta analysis, collaborators shipped samples in one of three forms: frozen whole blood, isolated PBMCs, or DNA extracted from either of those sample types. This TCR came from a woman aged 55-75 years with COVID-19, enrolled during active disease. The sequenced sample consisted of peripheral blood. The rearrangement joined TRBV15 to TRBJ1-4, and 8 junction bases match TRBD1. The CDR3 corresponds to CATSRSRGRDEKLFF. The DNA reads as follows: TGTGCCACCAGCAGAAGCAGGGGGCGGGATGAAAAACTGTTTTTT.